These T cell receptor beta chains were read from a single sample in a study of vaccination and CD4 T cells after COVID-19. TCRdb recomputed calls from the PCR reads with MiXCR, one row per CDR3 protein. The sample yields about 7,000 distinct CDR3 sequences, over 40% seen once. These TCRs are of unknown antigen specificity. The sequencing sample was made of CD4+ T cells from blood, cultured in vitro. Every receptor here comes from a human donor in good health. CDR3s include the opening cysteine and the closing phenylalanine or tryptophan. The D gene is left open where the match is weak. Clone size is not always given. Where it is, it says once, few, many or a class for expanded clones.

clone size: NA; J gene: TRBJ2-5; V gene: TRBV7-9; D gene: TRBD2; CDR3 DNA: TGTGCCAGCAGCCGCGAACTAGCGAGCCAAGAGACCCAGTACTTC; CDR3 protein: CASSRELASQETQYF
clone size: NA; J gene: TRBJ2-2; V gene: TRBV19; D gene: NA; CDR3 DNA: TGTGCCAGTAGTACCTCATTAAGGGGTGTCGGGGAGCTGTTTTTT; CDR3 protein: CASSTSLRGVGELFF
clone size: NA; J gene: TRBJ2-5; V gene: TRBV20-1; D gene: TRBD2; CDR3 DNA: TGCAGTGCCCTGTCCGGGACTAGCGGGGCGGGGACCCAGTACTTC; CDR3 protein: CSALSGTSGAGTQYF
clone size: few; J gene: TRBJ1-1; V gene: TRBV28; D gene: NA; CDR3 DNA: TGTGCCAGCAGATTTGGAAGGTTTAAGAGGATATCGTTCGGTGAAGCTTTCTTT; CDR3 protein: CASRFGRFKRISFGEAFF
clone size: NA; J gene: TRBJ1-1; V gene: TRBV4-1; D gene: NA; CDR3 DNA: TGTGCCAGCAGCTTACAGGGAGGCGAAATGAACACTGAAGCTTTCTTT; CDR3 protein: CASSLQGGEMNTEAFF
clone size: NA; J gene: TRBJ2-5; V gene: TRBV6-2/TRBV6-3; D gene: NA; CDR3 DNA: TGTGCCAGCAGTTACGCAGGTCGGGAGACCCAGTACTTC; CDR3 protein: CASSYAGRETQYF
clone size: few; J gene: TRBJ1-6; V gene: TRBV28; D gene: NA; CDR3 DNA: TGTGCCAGCAGTCCCCTCCCGCCCCGGGATTCACCCCTCCACTTT; CDR3 protein: CASSPLPPRDSPLHF
clone size: NA; J gene: TRBJ2-2; V gene: TRBV7-6; D gene: NA; CDR3 DNA: TGTGCCAGCAGCTTATATTCCCTCACCGGGGAGCTGTTTTTT; CDR3 protein: CASSLYSLTGELFF
clone size: NA; J gene: TRBJ2-5; V gene: TRBV24-1; D gene: NA; CDR3 DNA: TGTGCCACCAGTGACTTTACAGAGACCCAGTACTTC; CDR3 protein: CATSDFTETQYF
clone size: NA; J gene: TRBJ1-2; V gene: TRBV15; D gene: TRBD1; CDR3 DNA: TGTGCCACCAGCAGAGATTCCCTTGACAGGGTCGGCGGCTACACCTTC; CDR3 protein: CATSRDSLDRVGGYTF
clone size: NA; J gene: TRBJ2-1; V gene: TRBV11-3; D gene: TRBD2; CDR3 DNA: TGTGCCAGCAGCTCCAGAACTAGCGGGAGATCCTACAATGAGCAGTTCTTC; CDR3 protein: CASSSRTSGRSYNEQFF
clone size: NA; J gene: TRBJ2-5; V gene: TRBV20-1; D gene: NA; CDR3 DNA: TGCAGTGCTAGAGAATCGGCGGGCTACCAAGAGACCCAGTACTTC; CDR3 protein: CSARESAGYQETQYF
clone size: few; J gene: TRBJ2-5; V gene: TRBV27; D gene: NA; CDR3 DNA: TGTGCCAGCAGTTTCGGACAGCGGCCGTCCCAAGAGACCCAGTACTTC; CDR3 protein: CASSFGQRPSQETQYF
clone size: NA; J gene: TRBJ2-1; V gene: TRBV7-2; D gene: TRBD2; CDR3 DNA: TGTGCCAGCAGCTTGGGCGGCATGCGGGAGCCTGATCATGAGCAGTTCTTC; CDR3 protein: CASSLGGMREPDHEQFF
clone size: few; J gene: TRBJ1-1; V gene: TRBV7-9; D gene: NA; CDR3 DNA: TGTGCCAGCAGCCGGGGCTGGGGCACTGAAGCTTTCTTT; CDR3 protein: CASSRGWGTEAFF
clone size: medium-sized; J gene: TRBJ2-5; V gene: TRBV7-2; D gene: NA; CDR3 DNA: TGTGCCAGCAGCTTAGCCGGGGGGCTCGGGACCCAGTACTTC; CDR3 protein: CASSLAGGLGTQYF
clone size: few; J gene: TRBJ2-7; V gene: TRBV20-1; D gene: TRBD2; CDR3 DNA: TGCAGTGCTAGTCTAGCGGGAGGGGGCTACGAGCAGTACTTC; CDR3 protein: CSASLAGGGYEQYF
clone size: once; J gene: TRBJ1-1; V gene: TRBV28; D gene: TRBD1; CDR3 DNA: TGTGCCAGCAGCCCGACAGGGCAAGCTGAAGCTTTCTTT; CDR3 protein: CASSPTGQAEAFF
clone size: few; J gene: TRBJ2-3; V gene: TRBV28; D gene: TRBD1; CDR3 DNA: TGTGCCAGCAGTTTGCTCGGGACAGGGAGCACAGATACGCAGTATTTT; CDR3 protein: CASSLLGTGSTDTQYF
clone size: few; J gene: TRBJ2-5; V gene: TRBV11-1; D gene: TRBD2; CDR3 DNA: TGTGCCAGCAGCCGCCGTAGCGGGTCGTACCAAGAGACCCAGTACTTC; CDR3 protein: CASSRRSGSYQETQYF
clone size: NA; J gene: TRBJ2-1; V gene: TRBV6-2/TRBV6-3; D gene: NA; CDR3 DNA: TGTGCCAGCAGCCAGACTCTCTCCTACAATGAGCAGTTCTTC; CDR3 protein: CASSQTLSYNEQFF
clone size: NA; J gene: TRBJ2-5; V gene: TRBV7-2; D gene: NA; CDR3 DNA: TGTGCCAGCAGCCCCGGACAGAGACAAGAGACCCAGTACTTC; CDR3 protein: CASSPGQRQETQYF
clone size: few; J gene: TRBJ2-1; V gene: TRBV20-1; D gene: NA; CDR3 DNA: TGCAGTGCTAGGGAGAATGAGCAGTTCTTC; CDR3 protein: CSARENEQFF
clone size: NA; J gene: TRBJ1-1; V gene: TRBV5-1; D gene: NA; CDR3 DNA: TGCGCCAGCAGCTTGGGTACTAGGGTCACTGAAGCTTTCTTT; CDR3 protein: CASSLGTRVTEAFF
clone size: NA; J gene: TRBJ1-1; V gene: TRBV7-8; D gene: NA; CDR3 DNA: TGTGCCAGCAGCTTAAGTCAGGGCCCATATAACACTGAAGCTTTCTTT; CDR3 protein: CASSLSQGPYNTEAFF
clone size: few; J gene: TRBJ2-5; V gene: TRBV2; D gene: NA; CDR3 DNA: TGTGCCAGTAGAAAAGAGACCCAGTACTTC; CDR3 protein: CASRKETQYF
clone size: NA; J gene: TRBJ2-5; V gene: TRBV7-8; D gene: NA; CDR3 DNA: TGTGCCAGCAGCTTAGCGCGGGTAGCCGGAGAGACCCAGTACTTC; CDR3 protein: CASSLARVAGETQYF
clone size: NA; J gene: TRBJ2-1; V gene: TRBV18; D gene: NA; CDR3 DNA: TGTGCCAGCTCACCAAGAGGTTTGGCCTCGGCCTACAATGAGCAGTTCTTC; CDR3 protein: CASSPRGLASAYNEQFF
clone size: NA; J gene: TRBJ2-1; V gene: TRBV20-1; D gene: NA; CDR3 DNA: TGCAGTGCTAGTTTCAGGGACTCTTACAATGAGCAGTTCTTC; CDR3 protein: CSASFRDSYNEQFF
clone size: NA; J gene: TRBJ1-2; V gene: TRBV20-1; D gene: TRBD1; CDR3 DNA: TGCAGTGCTAAGCGGGGACAGGGGGGGGCTAACTATGGCTACACCTTC; CDR3 protein: CSAKRGQGGANYGYTF
clone size: few; J gene: TRBJ2-5; V gene: TRBV27; D gene: NA; CDR3 DNA: TGTGCCAGCAGTTTATGGGGTGGAGGGACCCAGTACTTC; CDR3 protein: CASSLWGGGTQYF
clone size: NA; J gene: TRBJ1-2; V gene: TRBV28; D gene: NA; CDR3 DNA: TGTGCCAGCAGTAGACCCTCGGTCTATGGCTACACCTTC; CDR3 protein: CASSRPSVYGYTF
clone size: NA; J gene: TRBJ2-3; V gene: TRBV20-1; D gene: NA; CDR3 DNA: TGCAGTGCTAGAGATCGCCTCTTAACAGGGTTTGGTACAGATACGCAGTATTTT; CDR3 protein: CSARDRLLTGFGTDTQYF
clone size: few; J gene: TRBJ2-1; V gene: TRBV11-2; D gene: TRBD1; CDR3 DNA: TGTGCCAGCAGCTTAGTAGGGGGCCTTAATGAGCAGTTCTTC; CDR3 protein: CASSLVGGLNEQFF